This T cell receptor beta chain emerged from a study of blood T cell repertoires in COVID-19. At the level of the study: Spain, Italy and the United States supplied samples that represented acute and convalescent COVID-19. T cells, B-cell-depleted T cells, or PBMCs provided the cDNA or gDNA that served as material.

This clone came up once. The germline V gene encodes CDR1 KGHSH and CDR2 LQKENI. Unmatched junction bases numbered 4, after V lost 0 bases and J lost 2 bases. CDR3 size: 16 residues. Per the authors' pipeline: Estimates of nucleated cell counts were drawn from the amplification of reference gene primers. Clones were read by immunoSEQ multiplex PCR, and TCRdb kept only the in-frame ones, dropping some. Clonal size and the V and J genes are those of that table, whereas D and trimming came from the DNA. The sample has just over 250,000 clones; 87% are singletons. The chain links TRBV18 to TRBJ2-1; TRBD2 aligns across 7 bases. The origin of this receptor is a woman between 50 and 59 years old with acute or convalescent COVID-19. Sample: peripheral blood. CDR3 bases: TGTGCCAGCTCACCACCCGGGGGAGGGACCTACAATGAGCAGTTCTTC. Encoded protein: CASSPPGGGTYNEQFF.